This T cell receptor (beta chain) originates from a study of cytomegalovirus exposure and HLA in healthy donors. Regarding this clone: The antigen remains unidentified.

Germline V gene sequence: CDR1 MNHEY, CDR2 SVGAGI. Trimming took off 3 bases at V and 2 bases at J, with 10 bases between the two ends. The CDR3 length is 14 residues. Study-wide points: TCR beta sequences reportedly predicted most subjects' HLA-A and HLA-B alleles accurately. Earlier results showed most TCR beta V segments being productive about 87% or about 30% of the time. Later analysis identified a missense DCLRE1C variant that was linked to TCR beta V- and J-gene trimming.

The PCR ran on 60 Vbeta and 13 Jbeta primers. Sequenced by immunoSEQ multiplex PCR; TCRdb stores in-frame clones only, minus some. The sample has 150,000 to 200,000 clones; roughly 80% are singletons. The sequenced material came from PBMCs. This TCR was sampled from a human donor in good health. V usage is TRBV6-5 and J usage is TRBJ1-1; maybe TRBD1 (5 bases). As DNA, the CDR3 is TGTGCCAGCAGTTATACAGGTGAAAACACTGAAGCTTTCTTT. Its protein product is CASSYTGENTEAFF.